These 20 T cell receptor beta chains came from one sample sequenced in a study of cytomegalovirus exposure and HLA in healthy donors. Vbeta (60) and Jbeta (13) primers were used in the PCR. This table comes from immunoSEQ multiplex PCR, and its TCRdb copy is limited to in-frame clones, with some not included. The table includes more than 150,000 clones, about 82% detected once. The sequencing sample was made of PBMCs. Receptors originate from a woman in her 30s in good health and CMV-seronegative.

CDR3 protein: CASSLDQNQPQHF. CDR3 nucleotides: TGTGCCAGCAGCTTAGACCAGAATCAGCCCCAGCATTTT. V gene TRBV7-6 combines with J gene TRBJ1-5; D is uncertain. The V end was cut by 1 base, the J end by 4 bases, with 5 bases between. The CDR3 sequence is 13 residues long. Germline V gene sequence: CDR1 SGHVS, CDR2 FNYEAQ.

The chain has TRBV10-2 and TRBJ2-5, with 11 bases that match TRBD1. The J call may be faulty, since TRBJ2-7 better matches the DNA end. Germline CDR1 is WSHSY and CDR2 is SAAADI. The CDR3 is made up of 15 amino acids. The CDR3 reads CASSGGTGGHYEQYF. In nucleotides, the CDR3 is TGCGCCAGCAGTGGGGGGACAGGGGGTCACTACGAGCAGTACTTC.

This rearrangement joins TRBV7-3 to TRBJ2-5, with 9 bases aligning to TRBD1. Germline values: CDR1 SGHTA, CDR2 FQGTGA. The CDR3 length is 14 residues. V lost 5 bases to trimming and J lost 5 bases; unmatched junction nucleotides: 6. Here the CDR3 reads CASSANRGRETQYF. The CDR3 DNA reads TGTGCCAGCAGCGCCAACAGGGGGCGCGAGACCCAGTACTTC.

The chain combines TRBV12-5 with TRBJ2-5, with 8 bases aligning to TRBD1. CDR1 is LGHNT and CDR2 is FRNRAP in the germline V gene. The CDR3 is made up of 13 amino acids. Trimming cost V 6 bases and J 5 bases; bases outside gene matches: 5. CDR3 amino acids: CASGGRGLETQYF. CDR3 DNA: TGTGCTAGTGGGGGCAGGGGGCTGGAGACCCAGTACTTC.

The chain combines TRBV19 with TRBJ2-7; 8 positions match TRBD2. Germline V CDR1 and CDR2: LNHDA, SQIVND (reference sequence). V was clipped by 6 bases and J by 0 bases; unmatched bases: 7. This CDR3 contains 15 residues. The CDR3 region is CASSPGLELSYEQYF. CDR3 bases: TGTGCCAGTAGCCCGGGACTAGAACTCTCCTACGAGCAGTACTTC. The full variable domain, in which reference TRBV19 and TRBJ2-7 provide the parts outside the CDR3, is DGGITQSPKYLFRKEGQNVTLSCEQNLNHDAMYWYRQDPGQGLRLIYYSQIVNDFQKGDIAEGYSVSREKKESFPLTVTSAQKNPTAFYLCASSPGLELSYEQYFGPGTRLTVT.

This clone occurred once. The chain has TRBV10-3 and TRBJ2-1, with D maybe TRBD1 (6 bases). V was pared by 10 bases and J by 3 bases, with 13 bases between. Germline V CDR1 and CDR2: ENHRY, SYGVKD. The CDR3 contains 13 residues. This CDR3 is CATMEQGYNEQFF. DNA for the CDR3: TGTGCCACAATGGAACAGGGCTACAATGAGCAGTTCTTC.

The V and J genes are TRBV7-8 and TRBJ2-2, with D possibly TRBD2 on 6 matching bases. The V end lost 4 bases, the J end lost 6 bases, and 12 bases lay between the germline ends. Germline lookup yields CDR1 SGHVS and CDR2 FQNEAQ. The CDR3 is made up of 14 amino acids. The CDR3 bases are TGTGCCAGCAGCTATAGTTCGGGGGCCGGGGAGCTGTTTTTT. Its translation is CASSYSSGAGELFF.

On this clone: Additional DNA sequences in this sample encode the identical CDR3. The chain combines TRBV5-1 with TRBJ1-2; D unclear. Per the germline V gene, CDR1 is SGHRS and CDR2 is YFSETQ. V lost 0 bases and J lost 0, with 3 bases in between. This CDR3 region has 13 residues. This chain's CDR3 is CASSLAANYGYTF. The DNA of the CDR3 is TGCGCCAGCAGCTTGGCAGCTAACTATGGCTACACCTTC.

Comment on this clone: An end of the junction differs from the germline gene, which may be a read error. The CDR3, as DNA: TGCGCCAGCAGCCAAGCGGGAACAGCTTCCGAAGTTTTT. Protein: CASSQAGTASEVF. This chain joins TRBV4-1 and TRBJ1-1, with D unresolved. This CDR3 region has 13 residues. Looked up from germline, CDR1 is MGHRA and CDR2 is YSYEKL.

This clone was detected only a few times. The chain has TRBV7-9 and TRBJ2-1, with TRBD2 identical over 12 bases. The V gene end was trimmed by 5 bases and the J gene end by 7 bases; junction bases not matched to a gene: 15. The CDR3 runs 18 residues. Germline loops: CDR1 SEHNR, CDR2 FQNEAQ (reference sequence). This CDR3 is CASSPPFRLAGVRNEQFF. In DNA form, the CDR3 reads TGTGCCAGCAGCCCTCCCTTCCGACTAGCGGGGGTACGAAATGAGCAGTTCTTC.

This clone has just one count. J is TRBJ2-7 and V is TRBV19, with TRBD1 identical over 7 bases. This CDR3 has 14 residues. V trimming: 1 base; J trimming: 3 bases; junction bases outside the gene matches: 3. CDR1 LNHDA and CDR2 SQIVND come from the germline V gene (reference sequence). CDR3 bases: TGTGCCAGTAGTATAGCAAGGACAGGCTACGAGCAGTACTTC. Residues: CASSIARTGYEQYF. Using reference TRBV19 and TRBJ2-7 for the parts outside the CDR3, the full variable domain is DGGITQSPKYLFRKEGQNVTLSCEQNLNHDAMYWYRQDPGQGLRLIYYSQIVNDFQKGDIAEGYSVSREKKESFPLTVTSAQKNPTAFYLCASSIARTGYEQYFGPGTRLTVT.

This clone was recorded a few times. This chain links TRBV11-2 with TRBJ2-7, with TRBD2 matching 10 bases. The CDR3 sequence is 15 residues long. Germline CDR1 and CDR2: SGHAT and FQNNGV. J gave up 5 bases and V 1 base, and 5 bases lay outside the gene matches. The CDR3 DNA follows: TGTGCCAGCAGCTTAGCGCCTAGCGGGGGCCACGAGCAGTACTTC. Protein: CASSLAPSGGHEQYF. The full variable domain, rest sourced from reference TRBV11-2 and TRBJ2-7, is EAGVAQSPRYKIIEKRQSVAFWCNPISGHATLYWYQQILGQGPKLLIQFQNNGVVDDSQLPKDRFSAERLKGVDSTLKIQPAKLEDSAVYLCASSLAPSGGHEQYFGPGTRLTVT.

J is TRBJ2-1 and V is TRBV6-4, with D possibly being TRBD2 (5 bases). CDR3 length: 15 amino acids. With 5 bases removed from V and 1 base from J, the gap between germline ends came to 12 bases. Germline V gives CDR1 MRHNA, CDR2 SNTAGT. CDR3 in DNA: TGTGCCAGCAGTTTGGACGGGGTGTCCTACAATGAGCAGTTCTTC. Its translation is CASSLDGVSYNEQFF.

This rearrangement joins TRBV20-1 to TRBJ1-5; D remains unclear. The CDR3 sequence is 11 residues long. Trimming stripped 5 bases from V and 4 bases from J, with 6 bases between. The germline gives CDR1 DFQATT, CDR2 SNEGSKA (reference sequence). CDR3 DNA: TGCAGTGCTGGCCCAAATCAGCCCCAGCATTTT. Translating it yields CSAGPNQPQHF.

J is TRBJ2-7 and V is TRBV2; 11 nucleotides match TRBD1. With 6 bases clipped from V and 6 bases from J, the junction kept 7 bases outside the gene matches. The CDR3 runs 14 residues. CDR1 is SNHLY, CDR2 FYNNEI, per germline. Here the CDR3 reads CASRSGTGGAEQYF. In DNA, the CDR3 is TGTGCCAGCAGGTCCGGGACAGGGGGGGCCGAGCAGTACTTC. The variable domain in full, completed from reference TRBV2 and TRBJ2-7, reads EPEVTQTPSHQVTQMGQEVILRCVPISNHLYFYWYRQILGQKVEFLVSFYNNEISEKSEIFDDQFSVERPDGSNFTLKIRSTKLEDSAMYFCASRSGTGGAEQYFGPGTRLTVT.

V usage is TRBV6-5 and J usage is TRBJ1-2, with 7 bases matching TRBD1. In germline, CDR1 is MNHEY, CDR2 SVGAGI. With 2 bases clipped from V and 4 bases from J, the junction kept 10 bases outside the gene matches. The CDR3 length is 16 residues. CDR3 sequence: CASSYPGTVSTYGYTF. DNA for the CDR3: TGTGCCAGCAGTTACCCCGGGACAGTTTCCACCTATGGCTACACCTTC.

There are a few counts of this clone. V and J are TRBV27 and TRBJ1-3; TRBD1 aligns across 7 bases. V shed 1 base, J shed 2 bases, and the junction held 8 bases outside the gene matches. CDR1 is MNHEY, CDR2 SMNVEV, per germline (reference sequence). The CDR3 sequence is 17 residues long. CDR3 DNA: TGTGCCAGCAGTTTATTAACCCCGACAGGGACTGGAAACACCATATATTTT. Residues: CASSLLTPTGTGNTIYF.

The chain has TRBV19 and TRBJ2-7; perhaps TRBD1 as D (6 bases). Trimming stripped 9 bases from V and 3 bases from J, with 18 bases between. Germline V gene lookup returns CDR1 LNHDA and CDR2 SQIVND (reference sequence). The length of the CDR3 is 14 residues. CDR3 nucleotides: TGTGCCAGCGGACGAAGACAGGTTTTCTACGAGCAGTACTTC. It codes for CASGRRQVFYEQYF. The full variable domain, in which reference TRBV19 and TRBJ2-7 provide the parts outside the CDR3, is DGGITQSPKYLFRKEGQNVTLSCEQNLNHDAMYWYRQDPGQGLRLIYYSQIVNDFQKGDIAEGYSVSREKKESFPLTVTSAQKNPTAFYLCASGRRQVFYEQYFGPGTRLTVT.

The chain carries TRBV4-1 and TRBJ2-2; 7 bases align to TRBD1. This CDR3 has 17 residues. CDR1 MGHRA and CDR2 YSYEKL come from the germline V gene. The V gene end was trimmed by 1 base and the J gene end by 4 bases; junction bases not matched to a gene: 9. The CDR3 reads CASSQASGQPGTGELFF. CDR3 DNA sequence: TGCGCCAGCAGCCAAGCCTCGGGACAGCCGGGCACCGGGGAGCTGTTTTTT.

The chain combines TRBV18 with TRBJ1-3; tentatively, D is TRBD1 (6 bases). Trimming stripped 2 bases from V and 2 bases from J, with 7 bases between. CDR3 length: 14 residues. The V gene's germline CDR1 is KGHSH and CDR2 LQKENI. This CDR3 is CASSPEGAGNTIYF. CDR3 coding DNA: TGTGCCAGCTCACCAGAGGGGGCTGGAAACACCATATATTTT. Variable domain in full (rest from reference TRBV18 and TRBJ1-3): NAGVMQNPRHLVRRRGQEARLRCSPMKGHSHVYWYRQLPEEGLKFMVYLQKENIIDESGMPKERFSAEFPKEGPSILRIQQVVRGDSAAYFCASSPEGAGNTIYFGEGSWLTVV.